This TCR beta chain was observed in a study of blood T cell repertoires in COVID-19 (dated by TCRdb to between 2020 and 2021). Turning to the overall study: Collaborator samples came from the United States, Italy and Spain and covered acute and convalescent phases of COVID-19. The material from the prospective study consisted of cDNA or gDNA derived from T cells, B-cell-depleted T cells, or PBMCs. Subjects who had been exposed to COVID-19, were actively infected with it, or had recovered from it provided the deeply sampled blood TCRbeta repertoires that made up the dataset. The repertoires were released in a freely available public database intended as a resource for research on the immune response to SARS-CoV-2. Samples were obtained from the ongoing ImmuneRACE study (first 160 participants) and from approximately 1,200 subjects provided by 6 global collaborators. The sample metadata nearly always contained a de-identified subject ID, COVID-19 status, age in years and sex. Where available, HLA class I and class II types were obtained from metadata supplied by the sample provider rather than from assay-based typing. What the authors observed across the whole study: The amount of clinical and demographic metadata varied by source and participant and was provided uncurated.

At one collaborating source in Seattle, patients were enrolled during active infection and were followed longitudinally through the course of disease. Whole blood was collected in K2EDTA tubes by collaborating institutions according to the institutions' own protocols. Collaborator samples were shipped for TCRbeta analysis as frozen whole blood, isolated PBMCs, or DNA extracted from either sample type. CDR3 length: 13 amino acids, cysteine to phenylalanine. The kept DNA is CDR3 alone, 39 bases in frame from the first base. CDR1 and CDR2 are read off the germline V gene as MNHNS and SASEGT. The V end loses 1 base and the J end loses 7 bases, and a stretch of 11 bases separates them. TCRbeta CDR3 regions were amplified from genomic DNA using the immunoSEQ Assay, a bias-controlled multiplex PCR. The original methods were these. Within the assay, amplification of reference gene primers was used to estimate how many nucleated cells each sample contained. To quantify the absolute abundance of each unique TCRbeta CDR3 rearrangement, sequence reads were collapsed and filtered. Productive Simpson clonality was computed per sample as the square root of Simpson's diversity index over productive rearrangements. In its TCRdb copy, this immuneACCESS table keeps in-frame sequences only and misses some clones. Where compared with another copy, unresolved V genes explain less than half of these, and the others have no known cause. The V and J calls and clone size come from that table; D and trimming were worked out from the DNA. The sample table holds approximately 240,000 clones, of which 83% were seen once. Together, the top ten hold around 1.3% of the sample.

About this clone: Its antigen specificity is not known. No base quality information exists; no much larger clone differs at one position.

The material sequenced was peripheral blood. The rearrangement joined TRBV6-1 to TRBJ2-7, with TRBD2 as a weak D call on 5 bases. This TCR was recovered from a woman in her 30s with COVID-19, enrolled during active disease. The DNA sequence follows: TGTGCCAGCAGTGAAGGATTTACGGGGGAGCAGTACTTC. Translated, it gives CASSEGFTGEQYF.